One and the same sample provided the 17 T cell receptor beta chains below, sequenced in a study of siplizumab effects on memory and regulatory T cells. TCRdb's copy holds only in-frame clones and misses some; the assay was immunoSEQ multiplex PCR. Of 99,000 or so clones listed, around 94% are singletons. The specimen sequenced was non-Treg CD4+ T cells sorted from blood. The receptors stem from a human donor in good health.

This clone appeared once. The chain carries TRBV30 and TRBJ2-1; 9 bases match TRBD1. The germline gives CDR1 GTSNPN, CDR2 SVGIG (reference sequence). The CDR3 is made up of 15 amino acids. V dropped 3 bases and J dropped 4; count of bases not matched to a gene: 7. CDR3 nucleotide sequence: TGTGCCTGGAGGACGGGACAGGGACTGTACAATGAGCAGTTCTTC. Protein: CAWRTGQGLYNEQFF.

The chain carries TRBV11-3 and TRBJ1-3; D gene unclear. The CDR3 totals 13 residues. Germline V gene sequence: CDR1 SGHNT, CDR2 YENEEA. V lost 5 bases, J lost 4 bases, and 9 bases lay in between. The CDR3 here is CASSLREGNTIYF. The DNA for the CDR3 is TGTGCCAGCAGCCTTAGGGAAGGAAACACCATATATTTT.

The CDR3 reads CASSQDSVQLYF. In nucleotides, the CDR3 is TGCGCCAGCAGCCAAGACTCGGTCCAGCTGTACTTC. This chain links TRBV4-1 with TRBJ2-7, with unresolved D. V was pared by 0 bases and J by 12 bases, with 12 bases between. Germline V gives CDR1 MGHRA, CDR2 YSYEKL. The CDR3 runs to 12 residues.

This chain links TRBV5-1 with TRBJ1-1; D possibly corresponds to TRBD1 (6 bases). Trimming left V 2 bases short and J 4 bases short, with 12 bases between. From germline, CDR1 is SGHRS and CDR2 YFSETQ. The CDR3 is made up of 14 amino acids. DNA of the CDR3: TGCGCCAGCAGCTTACCCGGGACACTCACTGAAGCTTTCTTT. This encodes CASSLPGTLTEAFF.

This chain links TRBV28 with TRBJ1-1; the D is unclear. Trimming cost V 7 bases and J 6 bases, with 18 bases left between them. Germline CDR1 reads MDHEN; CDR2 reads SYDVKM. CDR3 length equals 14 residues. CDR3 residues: CASMGFSGWAEAFF. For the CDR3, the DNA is TGTGCCAGCATGGGGTTTTCAGGCTGGGCTGAAGCTTTCTTT.

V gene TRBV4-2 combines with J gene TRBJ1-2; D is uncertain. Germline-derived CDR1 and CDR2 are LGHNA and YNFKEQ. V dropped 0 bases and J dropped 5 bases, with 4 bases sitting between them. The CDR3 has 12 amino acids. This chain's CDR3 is CASSQEFYGYTF. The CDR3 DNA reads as TGTGCCAGCAGCCAAGAATTTTATGGCTACACCTTC.

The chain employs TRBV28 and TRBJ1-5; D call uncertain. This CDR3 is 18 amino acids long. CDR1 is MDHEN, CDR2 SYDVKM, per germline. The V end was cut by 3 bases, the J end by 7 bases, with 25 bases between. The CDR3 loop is CASSLMKNYGWVEQPQHF. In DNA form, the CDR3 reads TGTGCCAGCAGTTTGATGAAGAACTACGGATGGGTGGAACAGCCCCAGCATTTT.

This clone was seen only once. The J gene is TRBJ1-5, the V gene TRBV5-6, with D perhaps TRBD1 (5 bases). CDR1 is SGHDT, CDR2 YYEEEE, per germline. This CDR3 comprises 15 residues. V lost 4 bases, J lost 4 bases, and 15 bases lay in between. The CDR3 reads CASSITGTGNQPQHF. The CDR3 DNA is TGTGCCAGCAGCATAACCGGGACGGGAAATCAGCCCCAGCATTTT.

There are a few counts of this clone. The CDR3 sequence: CASSSDTNQPQHF. As DNA, the CDR3 is TGCGCCAGCAGTTCGGACACGAATCAGCCCCAGCATTTT. The rearrangement links TRBV10-1 to TRBJ1-5; maybe TRBD1 (5 bases). In germline, CDR1 is WNHNN, CDR2 SYGVQD (reference sequence). The CDR3 contains 13 residues. Trimming cost V 5 bases and J 4 bases, with 9 bases left between them.

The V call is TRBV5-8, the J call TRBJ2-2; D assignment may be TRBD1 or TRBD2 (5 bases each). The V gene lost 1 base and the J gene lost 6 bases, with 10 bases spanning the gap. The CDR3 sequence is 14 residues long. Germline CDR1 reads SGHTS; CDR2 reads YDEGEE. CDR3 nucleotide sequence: TGTGCCAGCAGCTTGAGAGGGGCTCCCGGGGAGCTGTTTTTT. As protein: CASSLRGAPGELFF.

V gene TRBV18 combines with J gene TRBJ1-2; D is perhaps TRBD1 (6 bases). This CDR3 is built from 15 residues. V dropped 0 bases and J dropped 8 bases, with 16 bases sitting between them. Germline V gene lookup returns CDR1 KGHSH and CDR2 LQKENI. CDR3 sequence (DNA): TGTGCCAGCTCACCACCGGGCAGGGGTATCATCGGCTACACCTTC. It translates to CASSPPGRGIIGYTF.

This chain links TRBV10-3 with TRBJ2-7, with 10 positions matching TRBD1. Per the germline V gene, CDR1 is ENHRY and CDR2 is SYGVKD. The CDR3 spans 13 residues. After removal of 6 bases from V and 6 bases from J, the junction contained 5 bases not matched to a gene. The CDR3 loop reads CAIRAGTGAEQYF. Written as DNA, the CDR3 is TGTGCCATCAGGGCCGGGACAGGGGCCGAGCAGTACTTC.

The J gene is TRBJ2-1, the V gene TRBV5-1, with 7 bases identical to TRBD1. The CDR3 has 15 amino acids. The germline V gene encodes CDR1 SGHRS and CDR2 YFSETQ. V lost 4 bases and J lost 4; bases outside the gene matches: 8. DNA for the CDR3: TGCGCCAGCAGCCCCCCGACAGGGCAGTACAATGAGCAGTTCTTC. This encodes CASSPPTGQYNEQFF.

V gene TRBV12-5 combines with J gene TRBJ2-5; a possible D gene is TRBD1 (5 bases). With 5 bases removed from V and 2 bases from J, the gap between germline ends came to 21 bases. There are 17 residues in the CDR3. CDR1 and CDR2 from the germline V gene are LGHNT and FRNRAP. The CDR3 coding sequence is TGTGCTAGTGGTCCCAAATGGGAAAGGGGTTTTCAAGAGACCCAGTACTTC. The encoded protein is CASGPKWERGFQETQYF.

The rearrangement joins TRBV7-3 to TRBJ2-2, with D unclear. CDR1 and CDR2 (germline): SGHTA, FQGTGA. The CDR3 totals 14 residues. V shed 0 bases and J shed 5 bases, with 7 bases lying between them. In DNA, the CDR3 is TGTGCCAGCAGCTTAACTGGGCTAACCGGGGAGCTGTTTTTT. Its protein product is CASSLTGLTGELFF.

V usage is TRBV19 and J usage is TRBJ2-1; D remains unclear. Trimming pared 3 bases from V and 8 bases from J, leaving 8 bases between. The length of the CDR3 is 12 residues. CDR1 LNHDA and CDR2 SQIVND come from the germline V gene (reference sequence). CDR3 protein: CASSIGGDEQFF. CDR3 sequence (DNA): TGTGCCAGTAGTATTGGTGGCGATGAGCAGTTCTTC.

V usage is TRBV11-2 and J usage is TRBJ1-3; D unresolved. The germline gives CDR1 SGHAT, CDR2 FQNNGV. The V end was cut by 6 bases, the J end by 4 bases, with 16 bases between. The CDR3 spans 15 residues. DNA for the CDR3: TGTGCCAGCAGAACACCCAGGAAGGACGGAAACACCATATATTTT. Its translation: CASRTPRKDGNTIYF.